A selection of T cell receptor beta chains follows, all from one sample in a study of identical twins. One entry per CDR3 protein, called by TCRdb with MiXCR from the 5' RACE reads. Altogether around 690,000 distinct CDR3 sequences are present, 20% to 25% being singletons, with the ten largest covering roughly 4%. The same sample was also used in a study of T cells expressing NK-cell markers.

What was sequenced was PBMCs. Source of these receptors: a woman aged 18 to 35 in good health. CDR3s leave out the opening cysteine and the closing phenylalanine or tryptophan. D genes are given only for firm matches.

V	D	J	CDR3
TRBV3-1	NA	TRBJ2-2	ASSQLPPENTGELF
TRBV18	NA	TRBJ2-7	ASSLYQGLDEQY
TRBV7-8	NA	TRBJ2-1	ASSLVEGNHNEQF
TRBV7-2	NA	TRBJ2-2	ASRIRGGGELF
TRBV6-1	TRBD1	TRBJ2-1	ASSPLDRADQNEQF
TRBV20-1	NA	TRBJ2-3	SAIIPLDVRDTQY
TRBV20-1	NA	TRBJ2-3	SARDRGGRVDTQY
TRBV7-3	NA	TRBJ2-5	ASSSWTDETQY
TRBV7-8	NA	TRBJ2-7	ASRDHRYEQY
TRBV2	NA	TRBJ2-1	ASSEGRNSYNEQF
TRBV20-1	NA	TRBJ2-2	SARVGGGTGELF
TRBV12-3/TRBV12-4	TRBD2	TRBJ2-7	ASSGGLAGGLQY
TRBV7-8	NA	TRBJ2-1	ASSLGAVGVNEQF
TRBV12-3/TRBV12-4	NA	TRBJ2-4	ASSSQSDIQY
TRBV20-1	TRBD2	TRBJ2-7	SASSGTRGSYEQY
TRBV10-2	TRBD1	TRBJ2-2	ASSEWDRVATGELF
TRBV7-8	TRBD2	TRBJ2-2	ASSYSGSGTGELF
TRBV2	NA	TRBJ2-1	ASTGFSYNEQF
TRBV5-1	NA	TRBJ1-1	ASSLGGAVGSWTEAF
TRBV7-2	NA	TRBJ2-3	ASSSDRPPDTQY
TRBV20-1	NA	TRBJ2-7	SAGIGEQY
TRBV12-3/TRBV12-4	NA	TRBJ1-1	ASSLRRDTEAF
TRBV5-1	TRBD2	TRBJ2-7	ASGKTGGPSAQY
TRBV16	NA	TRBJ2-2	ASSHDSPGELF
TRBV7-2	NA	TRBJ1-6	ASGAALFSLH
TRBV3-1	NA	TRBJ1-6	ASSQLRSPLH
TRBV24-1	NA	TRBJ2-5	ATSDLGSPETQY
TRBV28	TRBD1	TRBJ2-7	ASRVGGQGSYEQY
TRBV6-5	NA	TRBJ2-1	ASSYRGAYRYNEQF
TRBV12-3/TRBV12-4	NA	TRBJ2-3	ASSHLNTQY
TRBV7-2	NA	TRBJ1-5	ASSVSLDQPQH
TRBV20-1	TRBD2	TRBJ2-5	SAGASGRGGETQY
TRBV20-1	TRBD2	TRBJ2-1	SAEEVVRGGHEQF